The clone carrying this TCR beta chain was recorded many times. These data belong to a study of T cells in Graves' hyperthyroidism and ophthalmopathy. Trimming cost V 5 bases and J 6 bases; bases outside gene matches: 8. CDR1 is MNHNS and CDR2 is SASEGT in the germline V gene. The CDR3 contains 16 residues. Amplified TCR beta CDR3 regions derived from RNA transcripts. RT-PCR in the first round (using the HTBI primer set) targeted the TCR CDR3. Each CDR3 protein is one row after TCRdb ran MiXCR on the multiplex PCR reads. The profile shows 500,000 to 550,000 distinct CDR3 sequences, about 20% of them singletons.

The gene calls are TRBV6-1 and TRBJ2-1; 12 nucleotides match TRBD2. Sequenced input: blood. This TCR came from a man aged 40-49 years with Graves' ophthalmopathy. The CDR3 nucleotides read TGTGCCAGCAGTTCCGAACGACTAGCGGGAGTCAATGAGCAGTTCTTC. This sequence encodes CASSSERLAGVNEQFF.